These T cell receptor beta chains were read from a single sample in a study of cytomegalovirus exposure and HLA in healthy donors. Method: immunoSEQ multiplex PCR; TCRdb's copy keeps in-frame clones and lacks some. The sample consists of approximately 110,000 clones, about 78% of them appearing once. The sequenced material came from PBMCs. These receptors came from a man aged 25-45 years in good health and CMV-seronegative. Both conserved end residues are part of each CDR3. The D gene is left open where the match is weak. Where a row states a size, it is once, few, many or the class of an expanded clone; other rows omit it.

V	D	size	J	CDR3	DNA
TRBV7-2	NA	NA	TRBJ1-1	CASSSYRAFF	TGTGCCAGCAGCTCGTATAGAGCTTTCTTT
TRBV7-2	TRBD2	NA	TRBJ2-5	CASSPRGLAGQETQYF	TGTGCCAGCAGCCCAAGGGGACTAGCGGGGCAAGAGACCCAGTACTTC
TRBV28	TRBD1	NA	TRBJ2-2	CASLDRADTGELFF	TGTGCCAGCCTGGACAGGGCGGACACCGGGGAGCTGTTTTTT
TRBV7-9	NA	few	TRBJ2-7	CASSQGLQDSYEQYF	TGTGCCAGCAGCCAAGGACTACAGGACTCCTACGAGCAGTACTTC
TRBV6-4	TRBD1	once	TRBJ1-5	CASIDPGTGAPYSNQPQHF	TGTGCCAGCATTGACCCCGGGACAGGGGCCCCATATAGCAATCAGCCCCAGCATTTT
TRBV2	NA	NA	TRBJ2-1	CASSAFGPSYNEQFF	TGTGCCAGCAGTGCTTTTGGCCCCTCCTACAATGAGCAGTTCTTC
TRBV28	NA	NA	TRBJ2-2	CASSKMGLPGELFF	TGTGCCAGCAGTAAGATGGGACTTCCCGGGGAGCTGTTTTTT
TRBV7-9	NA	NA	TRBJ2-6	CASSFRGEWTGANVLTF	TGTGCCAGCAGCTTCAGGGGAGAGTGGACTGGGGCCAACGTCCTGACTTTC
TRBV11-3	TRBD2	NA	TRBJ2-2	CASTTGGTNTGELFF	TGTGCCAGCACAACGGGGGGGACGAACACCGGGGAGCTGTTTTTT
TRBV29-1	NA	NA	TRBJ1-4	CSARPGGNEKLFF	TGCAGCGCCCGCCCTGGGGGGAATGAAAAACTGTTTTTT
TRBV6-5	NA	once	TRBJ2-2	CASSYLDRGTGELFF	TGTGCCAGCAGTTACTTAGATCGGGGGACCGGGGAGCTGTTTTTT